These T cell receptor beta chains were read from a single sample in a study of cytomegalovirus exposure and HLA in healthy donors. Assay used: immunoSEQ multiplex PCR; TCRdb lists only in-frame clones, some missing. Among roughly 170,000 clones listed, approximately 84% were seen once. Sample: PBMCs. The receptor source for this set is a woman aged 18-30 years in good health and CMV-seropositive. The CDR3 runs from the conserved cysteine through the conserved F or W. The D gene is left open where the match is weak. Clone size, where shown, is once, few, many, or a class for clones that have expanded.

d_gene	v_gene	j_gene	abundance	len	CDR3nt	CDR3aa
NA	TRBV20-1	TRBJ1-2	NA	10	TGCAGATCGTCCGGGGGGGGCTACACCTTC	CRSSGGGYTF
TRBD2	TRBV27	TRBJ2-3	NA	19	TGTGCCAGCAGACCACGAGGGTTGCTAGCGGGGGGACCCACAGATACGCAGTATTTT	CASRPRGLLAGGPTDTQYF
NA	TRBV7-6	TRBJ1-3	NA	17	TGTGCCAGCAGTCCTGTGGGGGGAACACTCTCTGGAAACACCATATATTTT	CASSPVGGTLSGNTIYF
NA	TRBV2	TRBJ2-7	NA	13	TGTGCCAGCAGACCCCTGTCTGCGGGAGAGCAGTACTTC	CASRPLSAGEQYF
TRBD2	TRBV2	TRBJ2-1	NA	14	TGTGCCAGCAGGAGCCTAGCGGGAGACAATGAGCAGTTCTTC	CASRSLAGDNEQFF
NA	TRBV2	TRBJ2-2	many	15	TGTGCCAGCAGTGTCACGGGACTGAACACCGGGGAGCTGTTTTTT	CASSVTGLNTGELFF
NA	TRBV4-3	TRBJ1-3	NA	13	TGCGCCAGCAGCCAAGATCCCGGGAACACCATATATTTT	CASSQDPGNTIYF
NA	TRBV7-8	TRBJ2-6	NA	12	TGTGCCAGCCAGTCTGGGGCCAACGTCCTGACTTTC	CASQSGANVLTF
TRBD1	TRBV15	TRBJ2-1	NA	15	TGTGCCACCAGCAGAGGACAGGGTCCCTACAATGAGCAGTTCTTC	CATSRGQGPYNEQFF
NA	TRBV9	TRBJ2-2	NA	14	TGTGCCAGCAGCGTCGAGGGTGTCTCCGGGGAGCTGTTTTTT	CASSVEGVSGELFF
NA	TRBV18	TRBJ2-7	NA	15	TGTGCCAGCTCACCTGCGAGGCCCGAATCGGGAGAGCAGTACTTC	CASSPARPESGEQYF
NA	TRBV5-5	TRBJ2-3	NA	14	TGTGCCAGCAGCACACGAAACCGCACAGATACGCAGTATTTT	CASSTRNRTDTQYF
TRBD1	TRBV7-2	TRBJ1-2	few	13	TGTGCCAGCAGCTTATGGCAGGGGGAGGGCTACACCTTC	CASSLWQGEGYTF
TRBD1	TRBV2	TRBJ2-5	NA	15	TGTGCCAGCAGTGATACAGGGGGTTACAAAGAGACCCAGTACTTC	CASSDTGGYKETQYF
NA	TRBV6-1	TRBJ2-2	NA	15	TGTGCCAGCAGTGAAGGGGGGGCGAACACCGGGGAGCTGTTTTTT	CASSEGGANTGELFF
NA	TRBV7-2	TRBJ2-7	NA	14	TGTGCCAGCAGCTTAGGGAGTCCAATCGACGAGCAGTACTTC	CASSLGSPIDEQYF
NA	TRBV7-2	TRBJ2-2	NA	15	TGTGCCAGCAGCTCCCGGGGGGCGCCCACCGGGGAGCTGTTTTTT	CASSSRGAPTGELFF
TRBD1	TRBV9	TRBJ2-7	NA	14	TGTGCCAGCAGCGCCCCCGGGACAGGGGGCGAGCAGTACTTC	CASSAPGTGGEQYF
NA	TRBV6-1	TRBJ1-5	NA	16	TGTGCCAGCAGTGAAGGAGCAGGGTTCGTTTATCAACCCCAGCATTTT	CASSEGAGFVYQPQHF
TRBD1	TRBV7-7	TRBJ2-3	once	14	TGTGCCACCAGAGGCCACAGGGGTGGAGATACGCAGTATTTT	CATRGHRGGDTQYF
NA	TRBV7-9	TRBJ1-2	NA	15	TGTGCCAGCAGCCGTCGCACAGGGACCCACTATGGCTACACCTTC	CASSRRTGTHYGYTF
TRBD1	TRBV5-1	TRBJ1-1	NA	16	TGCGCCAGCAGCCCGCGGACAGGGGGCCAGAACACTGAAGCTTTCTTT	CASSPRTGGQNTEAFF
TRBD2	TRBV10-1	TRBJ2-1	NA	13	TGCGCCACCCGGACTAGCGGTGACAATGAGCAGTTCTTC	CATRTSGDNEQFF
NA	TRBV5-6	TRBJ1-1	NA	15	TGTGCCAGCAGCTTGGCCGGGGCAGGGGAGACTGAAGCTTTCTTT	CASSLAGAGETEAFF
TRBD1	TRBV5-1	TRBJ1-2	NA	14	TGCGCCAGCAGCCCCGGACAGGACCGCTATGGCTACACCTTC	CASSPGQDRYGYTF
NA	TRBV5-1	TRBJ2-3	NA	14	TGCGCCAGCAGCAGGGGCGGGGGCACAGATACGCAGTATTTT	CASSRGGGTDTQYF
NA	TRBV11-3	TRBJ2-2	NA	13	TGTGCCAGCAGCTTAAGCTCGGCCGGGGAGCTGTTTTTT	CASSLSSAGELFF
NA	TRBV6-4	TRBJ2-2	NA	15	TGTGCCAGCAGTGACACGTCGTCAGGGTCCGGGGAGCTGTTTTTT	CASSDTSSGSGELFF
NA	TRBV27	TRBJ2-7	NA	13	TGTGCCAGCAGTCCAACTCCGCTCTACGAGCAGTACTTC	CASSPTPLYEQYF
NA	TRBV6-5	TRBJ2-7	NA	14	TGTGCCAGCAGTTACGGCAGAAGCTCCTACGAGCAGTACTTC	CASSYGRSSYEQYF
TRBD1	TRBV28	TRBJ1-5	NA	18	TGTGCCAGCAGCAACCGGGACAGGCCAGGGTATAGCAATCAGCCCCAGCATTTT	CASSNRDRPGYSNQPQHF